This is a list of T cell receptor beta chains from one sample in a study of blood T cell repertoires in COVID-19. Profiling relied on immunoSEQ multiplex PCR, and the TCRdb table lists in-frame clones only, not all of them. The repertoire consists of roughly 200,000 clones, with 70% to 90% occurring once and the leading ten covering 20% to 25%. Material: peripheral blood. These receptor sequences come from a man aged 55 to 70 with active or convalescent COVID-19. Both conserved end residues are part of each CDR3. The D gene is left open where the match is weak. Rows give clone size only sometimes, using once, few, many, or a class for an expanded clone.

- TRBD1 TRBJ1-2 TRBV2 TGTGCCAGCATGCAAAATCCGGGACAGGGGATGGTCTACACCTTC CASMQNPGQGMVYTF
once - TRBJ1-2 TRBV3-1/TRBV3-2 TGTGCCAGCAGCCCCAGAGCAGGGAACTATGGCTACACCTTC CASSPRAGNYGYTF
- TRBD2 TRBJ2-1 TRBV14 TGTGCCAGCAGCCCCAACGGGGGGAATGAGCAGTTCTTC CASSPNGGNEQFF
- TRBD1 TRBJ2-1 TRBV7-3 TGTGCCAGCAGCTCCACAGGGGGCAATGAGCAGTTCTTC CASSSTGGNEQFF
- TRBD1 TRBJ1-6 TRBV6-1 TGTGCCAGCAGTGTTGAGGGGGGCAGGGGGCAATCACCCCTCCACTTT CASSVEGGRGQSPLHF
- TRBD2 TRBJ2-3 TRBV15 TGTGCCACCAGCAGAGATTCGGGGGGAGGAACAGATACGCAGTATTTT CATSRDSGGGTDTQYF
- - TRBJ1-2 TRBV6-1 TGTGCCAGCAGTGAAATCGTCGGACGGGAAGGCTACACCTTC CASSEIVGREGYTF
- - TRBJ1-1 TRBV14 TGTGCCAGCAGCCCTATCGGGACTGCAAATGAAGCTTTCTTT CASSPIGTANEAFF
- TRBD2 TRBJ2-3 TRBV5-1 TGCGCCAGCAGCTCCGGGACTAGCGGGGGAGATACGCAGTATTTT CASSSGTSGGDTQYF
few TRBD1 TRBJ1-5 TRBV7-3 TGTGCCAGCAGCCTCCAAGACAGGGGACGTATAATTCAGCCCCAGCATTTT CASSLQDRGRIIQPQHF